This is a list of T cell receptor beta chains from one sample in a study of blood T cell repertoires in COVID-19. The table came from immunoSEQ multiplex PCR; TCRdb's copy has only in-frame clones and leaves some out. The sample carries 250,000 or so clones, around 89% recorded once. The sample comprised peripheral blood. The receptor source for this set is a woman aged 55-69 years with COVID-19, enrolled during active disease. CDR3s include the opening cysteine and the closing phenylalanine or tryptophan. A D gene is named only where the DNA matches it firmly. Rows give clone size only sometimes, using once, few, many, or a class for an expanded clone.

V	D	size	J	CDR3	DNA
TRBV4-1	NA	NA	TRBJ2-3	CASSQVWQRSTDTQYF	TGCGCCAGCAGCCAAGTATGGCAGAGGAGCACAGATACGCAGTATTTT
TRBV2	NA	NA	TRBJ1-1	CASSEGRRDTEAFF	TGTGCCAGCAGTGAAGGGCGTCGGGACACTGAAGCTTTCTTT
TRBV10-2	TRBD1	NA	TRBJ1-2	CASSGPDRVDGYTF	TGCGCCAGCAGTGGGCCGGACAGGGTTGATGGCTACACCTTC
TRBV6-5	NA	NA	TRBJ1-6	CASRPRQHNSPLHF	TGTGCCAGCAGGCCAAGACAACATAATTCACCCCTCCACTTT
TRBV19	NA	NA	TRBJ1-2	CASSAPGRQAYGYTF	TGTGCCAGTAGTGCCCCAGGGAGGCAGGCCTATGGCTACACCTTC
TRBV4-1	TRBD1	NA	TRBJ1-2	CASSQERGQGRSGYTF	TGCGCCAGCAGCCAAGAGAGGGGGCAGGGGAGATCAGGCTACACCTTC
TRBV7-6	NA	once	TRBJ1-5	CASSYGHDSNQPQHF	TGTGCCAGCAGCTACGGACACGATAGCAATCAGCCCCAGCATTTT
TRBV6-4	NA	NA	TRBJ2-2	CASTRGGGGAGGELFF	TGTGCCAGCACCCGCGGCGGAGGGGGCGCCGGCGGGGAGCTGTTTTTT
TRBV19	NA	NA	TRBJ1-2	CASTPPGRSSYGYTF	TGTGCCAGTACTCCCCCCGGGAGGTCAAGCTATGGCTACACCTTC
TRBV25-1	TRBD2	NA	TRBJ2-2	CASSEMSGAGEKPGELFF	TGTGCCAGCAGTGAAATGAGCGGCGCGGGGGAAAAGCCCGGGGAGCTGTTTTTT
TRBV7-3	TRBD2	NA	TRBJ2-2	CASSSSGGNTGELFF	TGTGCCAGCAGCTCGAGCGGGGGTAACACCGGGGAGCTGTTTTTT
TRBV4-3	NA	NA	TRBJ2-5	CASSQESGGGGETQYF	TGCGCCAGCAGCCAAGAGAGTGGCGGGGGCGGGGAGACCCAGTACTTC
TRBV3-1/TRBV3-2	NA	NA	TRBJ1-6	CASSQDEAGDPNSPLHF	TGTGCCAGCAGCCAAGATGAGGCGGGGGATCCTAATTCACCCCTCCACTTT
TRBV30	NA	NA	TRBJ1-1	CAWSGWGDTEAFF	TGTGCCTGGAGCGGGTGGGGGGACACTGAAGCTTTCTTT
TRBV7-6	NA	NA	TRBJ2-5	CASSFFGSNQETQYF	TGTGCCAGCAGCTTCTTCGGGAGTAACCAAGAGACCCAGTACTTC
TRBV29-1	NA	once	TRBJ2-1	CSAATGVLNEQFF	TGCAGCGCCGCGACGGGGGTCCTCAATGAGCAGTTCTTC
TRBV4-2	NA	NA	TRBJ2-7	CASSQDVSSSYEQYF	TGTGCCAGCAGCCAAGACGTCAGTTCGTCCTACGAGCAGTACTTC
TRBV9	TRBD1	NA	TRBJ2-2	CASSSSGGAGGELFF	TGTGCCAGCAGCTCCTCAGGGGGCGCGGGCGGGGAGCTGTTTTTT
TRBV19	NA	NA	TRBJ1-6	CASKTLQGSTSPLHF	TGTGCCAGTAAGACTCTGCAGGGGTCGACTTCACCCCTCCACTTT
TRBV12-3/TRBV12-4	NA	NA	TRBJ2-7	CASRYPQGREQYF	TGTGCCAGCAGGTACCCACAGGGTCGCGAGCAGTACTTC
TRBV18	NA	NA	TRBJ1-3	CASSPLMGTSSGNTIYF	TGTGCCAGCTCACCACTTATGGGCACCAGCTCTGGAAACACCATATATTTT
TRBV5-5	NA	NA	TRBJ1-6	CASQIASEDSPLHF	TGTGCCAGCCAAATCGCGTCGGAGGATTCACCCCTCCACTTT
TRBV20-1	NA	NA	TRBJ1-2	CSARNYGYTF	TGCAGTGCCCGGAACTATGGCTACACCTTC
TRBV7-9	TRBD2	once	TRBJ2-5	CASSPELAGVLGDQYF	TGTGCCAGCAGCCCCGAACTAGCGGGGGTGCTCGGGGACCAGTACTTC
TRBV2	NA	few	TRBJ1-4	CASSEASSGATNEKLFF	TGTGCCAGCAGTGAAGCTTCCTCGGGTGCAACTAATGAAAAACTGTTTTTT
TRBV5-1	NA	NA	TRBJ2-1	CASSLAPVNEQFF	TGCGCCAGCAGCTTGGCCCCGGTGAATGAGCAGTTCTTC
TRBV19	TRBD2	NA	TRBJ2-3	CASSIVSSGGRDTQYF	TGTGCCAGTAGTATAGTTTCTAGCGGGGGGAGAGATACGCAGTATTTT
TRBV20-1	NA	NA	TRBJ1-2	CSAGSNYGYTF	TGCAGTGCCGGGAGCAACTATGGCTACACCTTC
TRBV2	TRBD1	once	TRBJ2-7	CASSEGGQGGEQYF	TGTGCCAGCAGTGAAGGGGGACAGGGGGGCGAGCAGTACTTC
TRBV4-3	TRBD1	NA	TRBJ1-2	CASSQDVDGQGGYGYTF	TGCGCCAGCAGCCAAGATGTAGACGGACAGGGCGGCTATGGCTACACCTTC
TRBV7-9	NA	NA	TRBJ1-1	CASSLADWTNTEAFF	TGTGCCAGCAGCTTAGCAGATTGGACAAACACTGAAGCTTTCTTT
TRBV7-2	NA	NA	TRBJ1-3	CASSLEGPTSGNTIYF	TGTGCCAGCAGCTTGGAGGGACCTACCTCTGGAAACACCATATATTTT
TRBV4-2	NA	NA	TRBJ2-3	CASSQDRTDTQYF	TGTGCCAGCAGCCAAGATAGAACAGATACGCAGTATTTT
TRBV7-9	NA	NA	TRBJ2-1	CASSPVLGANEQFF	TGTGCCAGCAGCCCAGTCCTGGGGGCTAATGAGCAGTTCTTC
TRBV30	NA	NA	TRBJ2-7	CAWGFGTLGEQYF	TGTGCCTGGGGGTTCGGGACTCTTGGAGAGCAGTACTTC
TRBV5-6	TRBD1	NA	TRBJ1-2	CASSAGTGRAWGYTF	TGTGCCAGCAGCGCAGGGACAGGTCGGGCGTGGGGCTACACCTTC
TRBV18	NA	NA	TRBJ2-2	CASSPSSGELFF	TGTGCCAGCTCACCATCGTCCGGGGAGCTGTTTTTT